This T cell receptor beta chain was captured in a study of cytomegalovirus exposure and HLA in healthy donors. Both 60 Vbeta primers and 13 Jbeta primers went into the PCR. Measured with immunoSEQ multiplex PCR; TCRdb has only the in-frame clones, and not every one. The table lists 130,000 or so clones, just under 80% of them singletons. The V and J ends lost 5 bases and 3 bases, in that order; junction bases with no gene match: 13. Germline assignment: CDR1 MDHEN and CDR2 SYDVKM. The CDR3 contains 17 residues. The clonotype comes from a man aged 30-40 years in good health and CMV-seronegative. The sequencing sample was made of PBMCs. The chain carries TRBV28 and TRBJ2-3, with TRBD2 matching 8 bases. Here the CDR3 DNA reads TGTGCCAGCAGTATTCTGACGGGGGGGCGGTCTACAGATACGCAGTATTTT. Translating gives CASSILTGGRSTDTQYF.